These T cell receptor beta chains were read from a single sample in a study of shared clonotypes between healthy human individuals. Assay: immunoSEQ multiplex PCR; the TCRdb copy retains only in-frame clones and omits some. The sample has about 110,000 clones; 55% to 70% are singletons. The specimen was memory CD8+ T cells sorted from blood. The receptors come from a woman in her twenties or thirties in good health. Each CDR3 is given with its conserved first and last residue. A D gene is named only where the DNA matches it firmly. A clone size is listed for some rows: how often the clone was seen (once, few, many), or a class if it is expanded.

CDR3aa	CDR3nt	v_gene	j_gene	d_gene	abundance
CASRRDSLEKLFF	TGTGCCAGTAGGAGGGACAGCCTTGAAAAACTGTTTTTT	TRBV19	TRBJ1-4	TRBD1	-
CSVARTSGAPSYEQYF	TGCAGCGTCGCAAGGACTAGCGGAGCGCCATCCTACGAGCAGTACTTC	TRBV29-1	TRBJ2-7	TRBD2	-
CASSLRQSTDTQYF	TGTGCCAGCAGCTTACGACAGAGCACAGATACGCAGTATTTT	TRBV7-2	TRBJ2-3	-	-
CASSLAAGGSLVYEQYF	TGTGCCAGCAGCTTAGCAGCGGGCGGGAGCCTGGTTTACGAGCAGTACTTC	TRBV7-6	TRBJ2-7	TRBD2	-
CASNKIRGWTEAFF	TGTGCCAGCAATAAGATCAGGGGATGGACTGAAGCTTTCTTT	TRBV2	TRBJ1-1	-	-
CASSSGTEDYNEQFF	TGTGCCAGCAGTTCCGGGACAGAAGATTACAATGAGCAGTTCTTC	TRBV6-1	TRBJ2-1	TRBD1	many
CASSLVAGKGTDTQYF	TGTGCCAGCAGTTTGGTGGCAGGCAAGGGGACAGATACGCAGTATTTT	TRBV28	TRBJ2-3	-	once
CASSVAWGTGELFF	TGTGCCAGCAGCGTAGCTTGGGGGACCGGGGAGCTGTTTTTT	TRBV9	TRBJ2-2	-	-
CASRFPWVNTEAFF	TGTGCCAGCAGGTTTCCATGGGTGAATACTGAAGCTTTCTTT	TRBV6-1	TRBJ1-1	-	-
CSVMEGSSYEQYF	TGCAGCGTAATGGAGGGAAGCTCCTACGAGCAGTACTTC	TRBV29-1	TRBJ2-7	-	-
CASSLLGTRRYEQYF	TGCGCCAGCAGCCTCTTGGGGACTAGGAGGTACGAGCAGTACTTC	TRBV4-1	TRBJ2-7	TRBD2	-
CASSLGNEQFF	TGTGCCAGCAGTTTAGGTAACGAGCAGTTCTTC	TRBV6-6	TRBJ2-1	-	-
CASSRARNSNQPQHF	TGTGCCAGCAGTCGAGCTAGAAATAGCAATCAGCCCCAGCATTTT	TRBV6-5	TRBJ1-5	-	few
CASSESSSGNTIYF	TGTGCCAGCAGTGAATCTTCATCTGGAAACACCATATATTTT	TRBV2	TRBJ1-3	-	-
CASSLTDSYEQYF	TGTGCCAGCAGTCTGACAGATTCCTACGAGCAGTACTTC	TRBV28	TRBJ2-7	-	few
CASETGVRDRLKWQYF	TGCGCCAGCGAAACAGGAGTGCGGGACAGATTGAAATGGCAGTACTTC	TRBV10-1	TRBJ2-7	-	once
CASSLGQVQGEQFF	TGTGCCAGCAGCTTAGGACAGGTCCAGGGGGAGCAGTTCTTC	TRBV7-9	TRBJ2-1	-	-
CASSQVSPVLASGTNIQYF	TGTGCCAGCAGCCAAGTTTCCCCGGTCTTGGCTAGCGGGACAAACATTCAGTACTTC	TRBV4-2	TRBJ2-4	TRBD2	-
CASSMRSSGELFF	TGTGCCAGTAGTATGAGATCGTCCGGGGAGCTGTTTTTT	TRBV19	TRBJ2-2	-	-
CASSPQGAPLEAFF	TGTGCCAGCAGCCCACAGGGGGCCCCCCTTGAAGCTTTCTTT	TRBV6-5	TRBJ1-1	TRBD1	-
CASSQQGTGNYEQYF	TGCGCCAGCAGCCAACAAGGGACAGGGAACTACGAGCAGTACTTC	TRBV4-1	TRBJ2-7	TRBD1	many
CSVADREKLFF	TGCAGCGTAGCCGACAGGGAAAAACTGTTTTTT	TRBV29-1	TRBJ1-4	-	-
CASSWGLDNPNEQFF	TGTGCCAGCAGCTGGGGACTAGATAACCCCAATGAGCAGTTCTTC	TRBV5-5	TRBJ2-1	TRBD2	-
CASSPVVGVNYEQYF	TGTGCCAGCAGTCCCGTCGTGGGGGTAAACTACGAGCAGTACTTC	TRBV28	TRBJ2-7	-	-
CASSPGLGADTQYF	TGCGCCAGCAGCCCGGGACTAGGTGCAGATACGCAGTATTTT	TRBV4-1	TRBJ2-3	TRBD2	-
CASSEKSRDTRSYNEQFF	TGTGCCAGCAGTGAAAAAAGCCGGGACACCCGCTCCTACAATGAGCAGTTCTTC	TRBV25-1	TRBJ2-1	-	-
CASSPFRTGNTIYF	TGCGCCAGCAGCCCGTTTAGGACTGGAAACACCATATATTTT	TRBV4-1	TRBJ1-3	-	few
CASIGYRQPQHF	TGTGCCAGCATTGGATATAGACAGCCCCAGCATTTT	TRBV28	TRBJ1-5	-	-
CASRNRAVTDTQYF	TGTGCCAGTAGAAACAGGGCAGTAACAGATACGCAGTATTTT	TRBV19	TRBJ2-3	-	few
CASSPRTGYEQYF	TGTGCCAGCAGTCCACGGACGGGGTACGAGCAGTACTTC	TRBV28	TRBJ2-7	-	-
CASSSFRGIGEQYF	TGTGCCAGCAGTTCCTTTCGGGGAATCGGCGAGCAGTACTTC	TRBV28	TRBJ2-7	-	many
CASSPSTGVSYNEQFF	TGTGCCAGCAGCCCCTCGACGGGGGTTTCCTACAATGAGCAGTTCTTC	TRBV9	TRBJ2-1	-	-
CASSFYVGPEGGEQYF	TGTGCCAGCAGCTTTTACGTGGGACCCGAGGGAGGCGAGCAGTACTTC	TRBV7-6	TRBJ2-7	-	many
CASSLNLVPPYNEQFF	TGTGCCAGCAGCTTAAACCTAGTCCCCCCCTACAATGAGCAGTTCTTC	TRBV7-3	TRBJ2-1	-	-
CASSLPPGRNTEAFF	TGTGCCAGCAGTTTACCACCGGGAAGGAACACTGAAGCTTTCTTT	TRBV27	TRBJ1-1	-	once
CASSGPGDTYEQYF	TGTGCCAGCAGTGGACCGGGAGACACCTACGAGCAGTACTTC	TRBV2	TRBJ2-7	-	once
CASSHRYEQYF	TGTGCCAGCAGCCACCGCTACGAGCAGTACTTC	TRBV28	TRBJ2-7	-	-
CASLRGGEQFF	TGTGCCAGCTTGCGAGGGGGGGAGCAGTTCTTC	TRBV2	TRBJ2-1	-	once
CASSLAVGAVNQPQHF	TGTGCCAGCAGCCTGGCGGTGGGGGCGGTCAATCAGCCCCAGCATTTT	TRBV4-2	TRBJ1-5	-	-
CAWSLDSNTEAFF	TGTGCCTGGAGTCTTGATTCGAACACTGAAGCTTTCTTT	TRBV30	TRBJ1-1	-	-
CATSRGVVGTDTQYF	TGTGCCACCAGCAGAGGAGTGGTTGGCACAGATACGCAGTATTTT	TRBV15	TRBJ2-3	-	-
CASSSGTGVLETQYF	TGTGCCAGCAGTTCCGGGACAGGGGTGTTAGAGACCCAGTACTTC	TRBV28	TRBJ2-5	TRBD1	once
CASSIALGAEQYF	TGTGCCAGTAGTATAGCCCTCGGCGCCGAGCAGTACTTC	TRBV19	TRBJ2-7	-	many
CASSPGLAGRRRSTDTQYF	TGTGCCAGCAGTCCTGGACTAGCGGGAAGGCGGCGTAGCACAGATACGCAGTATTTT	TRBV28	TRBJ2-3	TRBD2	-
CASSLWTSGRVGSSTDTQYF	TGTGCCAGCAGTTTGTGGACTAGCGGGAGAGTTGGTAGTAGCACAGATACGCAGTATTTT	TRBV28	TRBJ2-3	TRBD2	-
CASSEVRGGGMGELFF	TGTGCCAGCAGTGAAGTCCGGGGAGGGGGCATGGGGGAGCTGTTTTTT	TRBV6-1	TRBJ2-2	-	-
CASSGPLSEQYF	TGTGCCAGCAGCGGACCACTTAGCGAGCAGTACTTC	TRBV7-6	TRBJ2-7	-	many
CASPRVAEDGYTF	TGTGCCAGCCCCCGAGTGGCTGAGGATGGCTACACCTTC	TRBV7-9	TRBJ1-2	-	-
CASSSPGGIRYEQYF	TGTGCCAGCAGTTCCCCAGGGGGCATCAGGTACGAGCAGTACTTC	TRBV28	TRBJ2-7	TRBD1	-
CASSEGGTLQEAFF	TGTGCCAGCAGTGAAGGTGGGACACTCCAGGAAGCTTTCTTT	TRBV25-1	TRBJ1-1	-	many
CASSFPRGQETQYF	TGTGCCAGCAGTTTTCCCCGGGGACAAGAGACCCAGTACTTC	TRBV28	TRBJ2-5	-	once
CSVGGGEHYEQYF	TGCAGCGTTGGGGGAGGGGAACACTACGAGCAGTACTTC	TRBV29-1	TRBJ2-7	TRBD2	-
CASSFTGLAAYEQYF	TGTGCCAGCAGTTTTACGGGACTAGCGGCCTACGAGCAGTACTTC	TRBV27	TRBJ2-7	TRBD2	-